This is a list of T cell receptor beta chains from one sample in a study of T cell responses to AZD1222 COVID-19 vaccine. TCRdb's copy holds only in-frame clones and misses some; the assay was immunoSEQ multiplex PCR. Of about 180,000 clones detected, just over 85% appear once; the ten largest clones hold approximately 8%. Source: peripheral blood, taken on day 0 of AZD1222 vaccination. Source of these receptors: an adult in good health. Both conserved end residues are part of each CDR3. The D gene is left open where the match is weak. A row's size may be missing; if present it is once, few, many or a size class.

v_call,clone_size,j_call,d_call,cdr3_nt,cdr3_aa
TRBV15,.,TRBJ1-5,.,TGTGCCACCACTGCCCTACTGCAGCAGCCCCAGCATTTT,CATTALLQQPQHF
TRBV7-3,once,TRBJ1-1,.,TGTGCCAGCAGCTTAACGGTGAACACTGAAGCTTTCTTT,CASSLTVNTEAFF
TRBV7-3,.,TRBJ1-2,.,TGTGCCAGCAGCCCAGGGGTTTCCTATGGCTACACCTTC,CASSPGVSYGYTF
TRBV5-5,.,TRBJ2-7,.,TGTGCCAGCAGCTTGGTCAGGACCTACGAGCAGTACTTC,CASSLVRTYEQYF
TRBV5-1,.,TRBJ2-7,.,TGCGCCAGCAACCCGAGTTCACCGACCTACGAGCAGTACTTC,CASNPSSPTYEQYF
TRBV5-1,.,TRBJ2-7,.,TGCGCCAGTTGTGACAGGGACTGTTCCGAGCAGTACTTC,CASCDRDCSEQYF
TRBV7-9,.,TRBJ1-6,.,TGTGCCAGCAGCTTTGTCTCAGTAAATTCACCCCTCCACTTT,CASSFVSVNSPLHF
TRBV9,.,TRBJ1-1,.,TGTGCCAGCAGCGTTGTGAGAATGAACACTGAAGCTTTCTTT,CASSVVRMNTEAFF
TRBV24-1,.,TRBJ2-2,TRBD1,TGTGCCACCACGGACAGGGGGCGAACCGGGGAGCTGTTTTTT,CATTDRGRTGELFF
TRBV30,.,TRBJ2-7,TRBD1,TGTGCCTGGAGTGCACAAAAACAGGGGGCGCGGAGGGAGCAGTACTTC,CAWSAQKQGARREQYF
TRBV28,.,TRBJ2-2,.,TGTGCCAGCAGTAGAGGCACCGGGGAGCTGTTTTTT,CASSRGTGELFF
TRBV27,.,TRBJ1-2,.,TGTGCCAGCAGTTTATCCGGGGGCGGCTACTATGGCTACACCTTC,CASSLSGGGYYGYTF
TRBV4-3,.,TRBJ1-1,.,TGCGCCAGCAGCCAAGTAATAGGTCGGAGAACTGAAGCTTTCTTT,CASSQVIGRRTEAFF
TRBV5-5,.,TRBJ2-3,TRBD2,TGTGCCAGCAGCCCGAGGGGAGGGACGAACACAGATACGCAGTATTTT,CASSPRGGTNTDTQYF
TRBV6-4,medium-sized,TRBJ2-3,TRBD2,TGTGCCAGCAGTGACGGGACTAGCGGGGGGGCAGATACGCAGTATTTT,CASSDGTSGGADTQYF
TRBV13,.,TRBJ1-1,TRBD1,TGTGCCAGCAGGCAAGGGAGGGACAGGGGGACGGGTATGTTT,CASRQGRDRGTGMF
TRBV2,few,TRBJ1-2,.,TGTGCCTGCCATGGCTACACCTTC,CACHGYTF
TRBV28,.,TRBJ1-2,TRBD1,TGTGCCAGCAGTTTATCGGGACAGTCCTTAGGCTATGGCTACACCTTC,CASSLSGQSLGYGYTF
TRBV5-5,.,TRBJ1-5,.,TGTGCCAGCAGCTTGCAGGTCCAGGGGTGGAATCAGCCCCAGCATTTT,CASSLQVQGWNQPQHF
TRBV14,.,TRBJ1-1,.,TGTGCCAGCAGCCAAATCTGGACAGTAAGTATCGACGGCACTGAAGCTTTCTTT,CASSQIWTVSIDGTEAFF
TRBV6-4,.,TRBJ1-1,.,TGTGCCAGCAGTGACAGGCGGGACACTGAAGCTTTCTTT,CASSDRRDTEAFF
TRBV5-1,.,TRBJ1-6,.,TGCGCCAGCAGCTTATCCGGGACAACGGAATCACCCCTCCACTTT,CASSLSGTTESPLHF
TRBV12-5,.,TRBJ2-3,TRBD1,TGTGCTAGTGGTTTGCCCCTTGACAGGGGGCTTTTGTATTTT,CASGLPLDRGLLYF
TRBV7-2,.,TRBJ1-1,.,TGTGCCAGCAGCATAGAGAACACTGAAGCTTTCTTT,CASSIENTEAFF
TRBV24-1,.,TRBJ1-3,.,TGTGCCACCAGTGACTTGCAGGACACCATATATTTT,CATSDLQDTIYF
TRBV5-1,.,TRBJ2-2,.,TGCGCCAGCAGCTTGGATGGGGGGCCCGGGGAGCTGTTTTTT,CASSLDGGPGELFF
TRBV12-3/TRBV12-4,.,TRBJ1-3,.,TGTGCCAGCAGTTTATCGTGGGGAAACACCATATATTTT,CASSLSWGNTIYF
TRBV2,.,TRBJ1-2,.,TGTGCCAGCAGGGGGGACACAACTAACTATGGCTACACCTTC,CASRGDTTNYGYTF
TRBV5-4,.,TRBJ2-7,TRBD1,TGTGCCAGCCGCCAAACAGGGGGAAGCTCCTACGAGCAGTACTTC,CASRQTGGSSYEQYF
TRBV27,.,TRBJ1-2,TRBD1,TGTGCCAGCAGTGACCGAACAGGGGGGTCTGTTTTAGGTGGCTACACCTTC,CASSDRTGGSVLGGYTF
TRBV7-2,.,TRBJ1-2,.,TGTGCCAGCAGCTTAGCGTTCGGCGCTAACTATGGCTACACCTTC,CASSLAFGANYGYTF
TRBV11-3,once,TRBJ2-5,.,TGTGCCAGCAGCTATGGGGGGACCCAAGAGACCCAGTACTTC,CASSYGGTQETQYF
TRBV18,.,TRBJ2-7,TRBD1,TGTGCCAGCTCACCACAGGGGGCAAGCGAGCAGTACTTC,CASSPQGASEQYF
TRBV5-6,.,TRBJ1-2,TRBD1,TGTGCCAGCAGCTTGACAGGGGGATCTGGCTACACCTTC,CASSLTGGSGYTF
TRBV5-5,.,TRBJ2-5,TRBD2,TGTGCCAGCAGCTTGGCGGGACTAGTACGTGAGACCCAGTACTTC,CASSLAGLVRETQYF